This passage covers 17 T cell receptor beta chains from one sample sequenced in a study of blood T cell repertoires in COVID-19. The data were produced by immunoSEQ multiplex PCR, yet TCRdb's version contains in-frame clones alone and is incomplete. The sample carries 70,000 to 95,000 clones, 70% to 90% recorded once. The specimen sequenced was peripheral blood. These receptor sequences come from a man between 65 and 80 years old with acute or convalescent COVID-19.

The chain couples TRBV5-1 to TRBJ2-2; 9 bases align to TRBD2. The junction had 13 bases not matched to a gene; V was cut back by 5 bases and J by 5 bases. Germline loops: CDR1 SGHRS, CDR2 YFSETQ. This CDR3 spans 17 amino acids. The CDR3 DNA follows: TGCGCCAGCAGTCTGTCTGGTCTAGCGGGAACAACCGGGGAGCTGTTTTTT. Translating gives CASSLSGLAGTTGELFF. Drawing the rest from reference TRBV5-1 and TRBJ2-2, the complete variable domain is KAGVTQTPRYLIKTRGQQVTLSCSPISGHRSVSWYQQTPGQGLQFLFEYFSETQRNKGNFPGRFSGRQFSNSRSEMNVSTLELGDSALYLCASSLSGLAGTTGELFFGEGSRLTVL.

V and J are TRBV28 and TRBJ2-7, with D unresolved. The V and J ends lost 7 bases and 5 bases respectively, with 12 bases between them. The CDR3 contains 12 residues. In germline, CDR1 is MDHEN, CDR2 SYDVKM. DNA for the CDR3: TGTGCCAGCACCTTGCTAGTCCACGAGCAGTACTTC. This codes for CASTLLVHEQYF. The full variable domain, rest sourced from reference TRBV28 and TRBJ2-7, is DVKVTQSSRYLVKRTGEKVFLECVQDMDHENMFWYRQDPGLGLRLIYFSYDVKMKEKGDIPEGYSVSREKKERFSLILESASTNQTSMYLCASTLLVHEQYFGPGTRLTVT.

This clone has more than one count but fewer than ten. The V gene is TRBV27, the J gene TRBJ2-2; 11 bases line up with TRBD2. Germline V gives CDR1 MNHEY, CDR2 SMNVEV (reference sequence). The V gene end was trimmed by 10 bases and the J gene end by 5 bases; junction bases not matched to a gene: 9. The CDR3 is made up of 15 amino acids. The CDR3 region is CATNSGRAVTGELFF. CDR3 DNA sequence: TGTGCCACCAATAGCGGGAGGGCCGTGACCGGGGAGCTGTTTTTT.

This clone was found a few times. The DNA for the CDR3 is TGCGCCAGCAGTGAGAGGGACAGATCCCACGAGCAGTACTTC. It yields the protein CASSERDRSHEQYF. This rearrangement joins TRBV10-1 to TRBJ2-7; TRBD1 aligns across 7 bases. Germline CDR1 is WNHNN and CDR2 is SYGVQD (reference sequence). CDR3 size: 14 residues. V trimming: 2 bases; J trimming: 5 bases; junction bases outside the gene matches: 6.

J is TRBJ1-4 and V is TRBV5-5; 7 bases map to TRBD1. The CDR3 runs to 16 residues. Losses at the gene ends were 7 bases for V and 3 bases for J; bases not matched to a gene: 12. Germline V CDR1 and CDR2: SGHKS, YYEKEE (reference sequence). This CDR3 reads CASGPREGTANEKLFF. The CDR3 DNA reads as TGTGCCAGCGGTCCACGGGAGGGGACAGCTAATGAAAAACTGTTTTTT.

The CDR3 DNA reads TGTGCCAGCGGAGACCGAGGGAATGAGCAGTTCTTC. This sequence encodes CASGDRGNEQFF. V gene TRBV6-5 combines with J gene TRBJ2-1; D is possibly TRBD2 (5 bases). This CDR3 contains 12 residues. CDR1 and CDR2 (germline): MNHEY, SVGAGI. V lost 8 bases and J 7 bases, leaving 12 bases between the germline ends.

This chain connects TRBV7-2 to TRBJ1-2; D remains unclear. Germline V gene lookup returns CDR1 SGHTA and CDR2 FQGNSA. Between the trimmed V and J ends, which lost 0 bases and 0 bases, there was a span of 8 bases. The CDR3 length is 15 residues. The CDR3 region has the DNA TGTGCCAGCAGCTTAGCCCAGGTAGCTAACTATGGCTACACCTTC. Amino acid sequence: CASSLAQVANYGYTF.

The chain joins TRBV12-5 to TRBJ1-5; 8 positions match TRBD1. The germline gives CDR1 LGHNT, CDR2 FRNRAP. With 4 bases clipped from V and 1 base from J, the junction kept 6 bases outside the gene matches. The CDR3 has 16 residues. The DNA for the CDR3 is TGTGCTAGTGGTTCCCGGGGACAGGAAAGCAATCAGCCCCAGCATTTT. Translated, it gives CASGSRGQESNQPQHF.

The CDR3 loop is CASSPHDTGNTIYF. CDR3 sequence (DNA): TGTGCCAGCAGTCCCCACGACACTGGAAACACCATATATTTT. The chain links TRBV28 to TRBJ1-3, with no clear D. Germline CDR1 MDHEN, CDR2 SYDVKM. The CDR3 is made up of 14 amino acids. V lost 5 bases and J 2 bases, leaving 10 bases between the germline ends.

This sequence joins TRBV5-5 and TRBJ2-2; 9 bases are shared with TRBD1. Per germline, CDR1 SGHKS and CDR2 YYEKEE (reference sequence). CDR3 length: 18 residues. V lost 4 bases to trimming and J lost 0 bases; unmatched junction nucleotides: 10. The CDR3 nucleotides read TGTGCCAGCAGCACGGGACAGGGTGGACTCTCGAACACCGGGGAGCTGTTTTTT. Its translation: CASSTGQGGLSNTGELFF.

This clone was seen once. The chain links TRBV18 to TRBJ1-3; possibly TRBD1 for D (6 bases). The germline V gene has CDR1 KGHSH and CDR2 LQKENI. V was cut by 5 bases and J by 0 bases, with 14 bases left in between. This CDR3 has 16 amino acids. The CDR3 loop is CASSSRQASSGNTIYF. The CDR3 DNA reads as TGTGCCAGCTCATCTCGACAGGCGAGCTCTGGAAACACCATATATTTT.

The chain has TRBV29-1 and TRBJ2-7; 8 bases are shared with TRBD1. CDR3 length equals 13 residues. Losses at the gene ends were 0 bases for V and 6 bases for J; bases not matched to a gene: 4. CDR1 is SQVTM, CDR2 ANQGSEA, per germline. DNA of the CDR3: TGCAGCGTTGAAGATGCGACAGGGGTCGAGCAGTACTTC. The encoded protein is CSVEDATGVEQYF.

This clone was counted a single time. The rearrangement uses TRBV3-1 (or the pseudogene TRBV3-2) and TRBJ1-3, with 7 bases that match TRBD1. The CDR3 runs 17 residues. V was clipped by 2 bases and J by 0 bases; unmatched bases: 7. Germline V gene sequence: CDR1 LGHDT, CDR2 YNNKEL (reference sequence). The CDR3 protein is CASSQLGTVLSGNTIYF. In DNA form, the CDR3 reads TGTGCCAGCAGCCAACTCGGGACAGTACTCTCTGGAAACACCATATATTTT.

In its sample, this clone was seen a few times. V is TRBV10-3 and J is TRBJ1-2; D is uncertain. The CDR3 has 14 residues. Germline-derived CDR1 and CDR2 are ENHRY and SYGVKD. Trimming cost V 0 bases and J 7 bases, with 12 bases left between them. This CDR3 reads CAISESSQFRGYTF. In DNA form, the CDR3 reads TGTGCCATCAGTGAGTCTAGCCAGTTTCGTGGCTACACCTTC.

V and J are TRBV28 and TRBJ1-2, with D uncertain. V lost 7 bases, J lost 1 base, and 10 bases lay in between. This CDR3 spans 13 amino acids. CDR1 MDHEN and CDR2 SYDVKM come from the germline V gene. The CDR3 nucleotides are TGTGCCAGCAAACAGAGCAATAACTATGGCTACACCTTC. This encodes CASKQSNNYGYTF.

The J gene is TRBJ1-1, the V gene TRBV12-5; D not certain. The V gene's germline CDR1 is LGHNT and CDR2 FRNRAP. The V end was cut by 1 base, the J end by 1 base, with 4 bases between. CDR3 size: 13 residues. Here the CDR3 DNA reads TGTGCTAGTGGTTTGGGGCCGAACACTGAAGCTTTCTTT. Its protein product is CASGLGPNTEAFF.

This sequence joins TRBV3-1 (or the pseudogene TRBV3-2) and TRBJ1-2, with 10 bases aligning to TRBD1. The CDR3 has 17 residues. The trim removed 1 base at V and 8 bases at J, leaving 13 bases unmatched. The germline CDR1 and CDR2 sequences are LGHDT and YNNKEL (reference sequence). The DNA of the CDR3 is TGTGCCAGCAGCCAAGCCGGGGCGATGGGACAGGGGCAAGGCTACACCTTC. Its translation is CASSQAGAMGQGQGYTF.